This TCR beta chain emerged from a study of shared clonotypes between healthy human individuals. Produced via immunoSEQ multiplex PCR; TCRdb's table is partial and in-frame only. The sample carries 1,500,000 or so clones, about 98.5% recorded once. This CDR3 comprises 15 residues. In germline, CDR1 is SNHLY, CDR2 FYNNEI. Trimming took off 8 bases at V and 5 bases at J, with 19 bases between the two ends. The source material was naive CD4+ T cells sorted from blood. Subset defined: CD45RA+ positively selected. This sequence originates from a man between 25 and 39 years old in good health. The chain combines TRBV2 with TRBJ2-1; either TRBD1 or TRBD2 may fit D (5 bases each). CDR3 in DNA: TGTGCCAGCGGCCGAGGGCAGGGATGGAACAATGAGCAGTTCTTC. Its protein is CASGRGQGWNNEQFF.